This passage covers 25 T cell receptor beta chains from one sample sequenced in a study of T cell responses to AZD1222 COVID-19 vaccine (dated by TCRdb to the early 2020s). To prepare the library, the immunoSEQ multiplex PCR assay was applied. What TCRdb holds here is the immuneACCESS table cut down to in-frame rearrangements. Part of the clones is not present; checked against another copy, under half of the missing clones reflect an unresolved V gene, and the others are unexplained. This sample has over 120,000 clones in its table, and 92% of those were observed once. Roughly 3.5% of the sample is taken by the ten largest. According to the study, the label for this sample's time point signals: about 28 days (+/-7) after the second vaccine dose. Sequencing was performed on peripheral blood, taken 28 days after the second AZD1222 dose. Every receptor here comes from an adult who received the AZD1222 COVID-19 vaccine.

This CDR3 is CASSLRTEDYGYTF. The CDR3 nucleotides read TGTGCCAGTAGTCTCCGGACGGAGGACTATGGCTACACCTTC. The chain joins TRBV19 to TRBJ1-2; D is unclear. Germline assignment: CDR1 LNHDA and CDR2 SQIVND (reference sequence). Trimming pared 5 bases from V and 3 bases from J, leaving 13 bases between. The CDR3 spans 14 residues.

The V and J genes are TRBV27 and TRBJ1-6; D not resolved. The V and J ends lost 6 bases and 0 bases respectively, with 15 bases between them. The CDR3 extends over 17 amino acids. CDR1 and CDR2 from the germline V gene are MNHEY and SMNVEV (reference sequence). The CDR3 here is CASSLQPGSSYNSPLHF. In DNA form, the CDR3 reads TGTGCCAGCAGCCTCCAGCCGGGCAGCTCCTATAATTCACCCCTCCACTTT.

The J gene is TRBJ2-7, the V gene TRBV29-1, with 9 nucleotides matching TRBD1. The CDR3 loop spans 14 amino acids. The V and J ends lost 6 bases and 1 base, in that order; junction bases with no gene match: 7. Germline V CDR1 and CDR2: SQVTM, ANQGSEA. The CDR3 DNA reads TGCAGCGTCAGGGGACAGGGTACATCCTACGAGCAGTACTTC. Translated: CSVRGQGTSYEQYF.

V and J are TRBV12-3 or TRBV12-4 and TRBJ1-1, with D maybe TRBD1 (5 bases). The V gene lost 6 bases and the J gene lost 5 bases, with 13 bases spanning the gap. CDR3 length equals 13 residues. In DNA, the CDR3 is TGTGCCAGCAGACTCGCGGGGGAGACTGAAGCTTTCTTT. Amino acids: CASRLAGETEAFF.

The CDR3 sequence: CASGRGYQETQYF. The CDR3 DNA reads TGTGCCAGCGGGAGGGGATACCAAGAGACCCAGTACTTC. The chain recombines TRBV19 with TRBJ2-5; 8 bases match TRBD2. Germline V gene lookup returns CDR1 LNHDA and CDR2 SQIVND (reference sequence). The J segment lost 0 bases and the V segment lost 9 bases, leaving 3 bases of the junction unmatched. The CDR3 has 13 residues.

The CDR3 here is CASSLRGRYQPQHF. CDR3 sequence (DNA): TGTGCCAGCAGCCTCAGGGGGCGTTATCAGCCCCAGCATTTT. The chain has TRBV5-8 and TRBJ1-5; 8 nucleotides align to TRBD1. J was trimmed by 5 bases and V by 4 bases; bases with no gene match: 5. The CDR3 spans 14 residues. Germline V CDR1 and CDR2: SGHTS, YDEGEE.

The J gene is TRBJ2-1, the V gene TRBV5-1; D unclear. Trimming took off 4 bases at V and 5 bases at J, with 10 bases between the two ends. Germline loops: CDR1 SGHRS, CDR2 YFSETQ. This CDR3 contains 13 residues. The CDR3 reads CASSLGRNNEQFF. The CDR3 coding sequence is TGCGCCAGCAGCCTCGGACGGAACAATGAGCAGTTCTTC.

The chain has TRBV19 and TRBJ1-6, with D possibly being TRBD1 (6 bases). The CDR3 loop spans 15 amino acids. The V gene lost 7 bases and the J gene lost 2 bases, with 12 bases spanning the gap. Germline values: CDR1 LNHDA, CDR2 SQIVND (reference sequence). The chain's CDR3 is CASKETGPYNSPLHF. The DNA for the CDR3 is TGTGCCAGTAAGGAAACAGGGCCCTATAATTCACCCCTCCACTTT. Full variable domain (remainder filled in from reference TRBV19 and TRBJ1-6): DGGITQSPKYLFRKEGQNVTLSCEQNLNHDAMYWYRQDPGQGLRLIYYSQIVNDFQKGDIAEGYSVSREKKESFPLTVTSAQKNPTAFYLCASKETGPYNSPLHFGNGTRLTVT.

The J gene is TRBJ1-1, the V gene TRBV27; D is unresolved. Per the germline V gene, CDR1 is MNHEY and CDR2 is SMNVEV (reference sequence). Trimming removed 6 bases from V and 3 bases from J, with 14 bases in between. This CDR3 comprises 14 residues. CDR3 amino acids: CASRRWGGDTEAFF. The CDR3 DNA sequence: TGTGCCAGCAGGAGGTGGGGTGGGGACACTGAAGCTTTCTTT.

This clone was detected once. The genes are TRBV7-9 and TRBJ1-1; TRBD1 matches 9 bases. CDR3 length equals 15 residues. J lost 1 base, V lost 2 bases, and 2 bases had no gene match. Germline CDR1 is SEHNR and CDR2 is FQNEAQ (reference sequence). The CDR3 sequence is CASSLLGQGNTEAFF. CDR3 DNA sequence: TGTGCCAGCAGCTTATTGGGACAGGGGAACACTGAAGCTTTCTTT.

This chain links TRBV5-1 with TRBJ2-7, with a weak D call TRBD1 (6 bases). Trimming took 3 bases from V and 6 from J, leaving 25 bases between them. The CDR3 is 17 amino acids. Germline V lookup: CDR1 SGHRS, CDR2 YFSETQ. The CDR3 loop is CASSYRSGDTLSLEQYF. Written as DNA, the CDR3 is TGCGCCAGCAGCTACCGGAGTGGGGACACCTTATCACTCGAGCAGTACTTC. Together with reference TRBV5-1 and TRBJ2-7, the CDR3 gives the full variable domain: KAGVTQTPRYLIKTRGQQVTLSCSPISGHRSVSWYQQTPGQGLQFLFEYFSETQRNKGNFPGRFSGRQFSNSRSEMNVSTLELGDSALYLCASSYRSGDTLSLEQYFGPGTRLTVT.

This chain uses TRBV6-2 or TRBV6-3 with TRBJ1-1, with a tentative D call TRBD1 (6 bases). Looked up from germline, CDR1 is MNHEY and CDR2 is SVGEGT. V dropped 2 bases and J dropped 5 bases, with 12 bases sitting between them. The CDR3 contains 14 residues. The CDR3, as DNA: TGTGCCAGCAGTTACGTCGGGGGGCGGACTGAAGCTTTCTTT. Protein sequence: CASSYVGGRTEAFF.

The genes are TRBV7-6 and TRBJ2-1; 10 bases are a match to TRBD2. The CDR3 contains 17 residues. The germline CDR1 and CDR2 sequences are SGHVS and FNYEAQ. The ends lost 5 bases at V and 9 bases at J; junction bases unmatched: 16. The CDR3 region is CASSPTPGTSVLVEQFF. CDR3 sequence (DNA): TGTGCCAGCAGCCCCACCCCCGGGACTAGCGTCCTGGTTGAGCAGTTCTTC.

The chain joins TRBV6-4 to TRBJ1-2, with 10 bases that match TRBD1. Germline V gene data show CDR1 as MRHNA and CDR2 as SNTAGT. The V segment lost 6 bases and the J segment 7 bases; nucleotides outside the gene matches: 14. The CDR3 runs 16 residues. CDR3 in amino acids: CASSPEPGTGASGYTF. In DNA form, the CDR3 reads TGTGCCAGCAGCCCAGAACCGGGGACAGGGGCGAGTGGCTACACCTTC.

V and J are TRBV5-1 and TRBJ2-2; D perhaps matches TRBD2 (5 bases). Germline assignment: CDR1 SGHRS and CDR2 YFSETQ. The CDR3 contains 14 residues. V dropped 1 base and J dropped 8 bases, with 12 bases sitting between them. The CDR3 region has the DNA TGCGCCAGCAGCTTGATTTTGGGAGAAGGGGAGCTGTTTTTT. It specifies CASSLILGEGELFF.

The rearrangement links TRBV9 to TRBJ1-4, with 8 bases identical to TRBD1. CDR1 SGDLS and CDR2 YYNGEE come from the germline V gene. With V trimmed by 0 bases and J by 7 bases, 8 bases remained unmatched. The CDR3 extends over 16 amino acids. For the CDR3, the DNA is TGTGCCAGCAGCGTAGGCGGGACAGGAGGGCGTGAAAAACTGTTTTTT. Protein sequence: CASSVGGTGGREKLFF. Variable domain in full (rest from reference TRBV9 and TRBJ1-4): DSGVTQTPKHLITATGQRVTLRCSPRSGDLSVYWYQQSLDQGLQFLIQYYNGEERAKGNILERFSAQQFPDLHSELNLSSLELGDSALYFCASSVGGTGGREKLFFGSGTQLSVL.

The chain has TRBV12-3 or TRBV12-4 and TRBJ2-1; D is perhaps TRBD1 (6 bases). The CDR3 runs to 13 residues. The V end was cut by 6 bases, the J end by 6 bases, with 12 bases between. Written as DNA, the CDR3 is TGTGCCAGCAGCCCAGGGGTCAGCAATGAGCAGTTCTTC. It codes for CASSPGVSNEQFF.

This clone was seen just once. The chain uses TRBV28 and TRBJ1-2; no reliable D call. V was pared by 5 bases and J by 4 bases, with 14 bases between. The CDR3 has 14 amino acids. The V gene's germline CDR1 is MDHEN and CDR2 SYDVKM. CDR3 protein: CASSTTPRFYGYTF. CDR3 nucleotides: TGTGCCAGCAGTACCACCCCGCGATTCTATGGCTACACCTTC.

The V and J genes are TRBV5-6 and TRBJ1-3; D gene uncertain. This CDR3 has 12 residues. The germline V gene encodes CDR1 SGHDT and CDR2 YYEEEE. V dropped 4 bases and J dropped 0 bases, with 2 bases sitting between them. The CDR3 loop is CASSASGNTIYF. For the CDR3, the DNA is TGTGCCAGCAGCGCCTCTGGAAACACCATATATTTT.

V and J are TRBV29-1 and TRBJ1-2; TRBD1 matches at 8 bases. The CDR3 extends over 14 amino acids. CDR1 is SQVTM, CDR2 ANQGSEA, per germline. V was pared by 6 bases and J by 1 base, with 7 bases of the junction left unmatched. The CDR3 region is CSVGTGAFNYGYTF. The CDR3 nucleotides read TGCAGCGTGGGGACAGGAGCCTTTAACTATGGCTACACCTTC.

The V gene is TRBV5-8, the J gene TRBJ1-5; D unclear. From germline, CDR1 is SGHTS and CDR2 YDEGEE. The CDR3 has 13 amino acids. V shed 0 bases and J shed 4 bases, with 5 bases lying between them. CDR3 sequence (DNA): TGTGCCAGCAGCTTGGGCCGTAATCAGCCCCAGCATTTT. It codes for CASSLGRNQPQHF.

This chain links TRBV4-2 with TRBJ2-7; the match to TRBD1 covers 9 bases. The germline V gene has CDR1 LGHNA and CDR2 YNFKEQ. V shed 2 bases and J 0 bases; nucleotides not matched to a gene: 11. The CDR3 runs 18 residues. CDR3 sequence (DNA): TGTGCCAGCAGCCAACTTCGGACAGGGGATTCCGCCTCCTACGAGCAGTACTTC. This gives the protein CASSQLRTGDSASYEQYF.

The CDR3 here is CASSPQYPGSDTQYF. The CDR3 coding sequence is TGTGCCAGCAGCCCGCAATATCCAGGGTCAGATACGCAGTATTTT. This sequence joins TRBV6-4 and TRBJ2-3; the D gene is possibly TRBD1 (5 bases). Trimming shortened V by 6 bases and J by 4 bases, and 17 bases separated the two germline ends. From germline, CDR1 is MRHNA and CDR2 SNTAGT. The CDR3 has 15 residues.

CDR3 sequence (DNA): TGTGCCAGCAGCCAAGATCGAGGCAGCCTCCGGGAGCAGTACTTC. It is translated as CASSQDRGSLREQYF. V is TRBV4-2 and J is TRBJ2-7, with unresolved D. Trimming cost V 0 bases and J 7 bases, with 16 bases left between them. The CDR3 consists of 15 residues. The germline CDR1 and CDR2 sequences are LGHNA and YNFKEQ.

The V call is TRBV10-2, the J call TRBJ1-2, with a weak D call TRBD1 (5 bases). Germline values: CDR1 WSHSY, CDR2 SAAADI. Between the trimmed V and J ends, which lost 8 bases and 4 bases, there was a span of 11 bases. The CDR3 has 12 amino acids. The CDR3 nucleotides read TGCGCCAGCCAGACAGACTCCTATGGCTACACCTTC. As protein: CASQTDSYGYTF.